These T cell receptor beta chains were read from a single sample in a study of cytotoxic CD8 clonotypes in ibrutinib-treated CLL. Method: immunoSEQ multiplex PCR; TCRdb's copy keeps in-frame clones and lacks some. The sample carries some 150,000 clones, 70% to 85% recorded once. The material was PBMCs, obtained after 12 months of ibrutinib treatment. These receptors were collected from a human donor with chronic lymphocytic leukemia. Both conserved end residues are part of each CDR3. Not every row has a clone size; where given, it reads once, few, many or a size class.

clone_size v_call cdr3_aa
. TRBV19 CASSMSRADEAFF
once TRBV19 CASSTHGGKDQYF
. TRBV13 CASSLGRGWNEQFF
. TRBV7-2 CASRLNDLTLSDTQYF
few TRBV28 CATGPGGYEQYF
. TRBV4-2 CASSLRQSVPSYYEQYF
. TRBV6-5 CASSYEGNEQYF
. TRBV4-1 CASSQGTFGRETQYF
. TRBV28 CASRSGIGGLLGNQPQHF
. TRBV5-1 CASSSGGTSSGGEQFF
. TRBV11-3 CASTLTGVTYEQYF
. TRBV29-1 CSVEFGSTNEKLFF
once TRBV6-6 CASSTRGGGNYGYTF
. TRBV18 CASSRGTDTQYF
. TRBV2 CASSDNGGGADTQYF
. TRBV6-4 CASSEVIAGGDYEQYF
. TRBV19 CASSIIGTETQYF
few TRBV11-2 CASSLNNSPLHF
many TRBV27 CASSLTEGYEQYF
once TRBV10-3 CAISSTAPGVEWSNQPQHF
. TRBV9 CASSVEAGVGTGNTIYF
. TRBV11-3 CASSVTGDSYEQYF
. TRBV30 CAWSPGGGEQFF
. TRBV7-9 CASSQTYGTATNEKLFF
. TRBV2 CASAAANTGELFF